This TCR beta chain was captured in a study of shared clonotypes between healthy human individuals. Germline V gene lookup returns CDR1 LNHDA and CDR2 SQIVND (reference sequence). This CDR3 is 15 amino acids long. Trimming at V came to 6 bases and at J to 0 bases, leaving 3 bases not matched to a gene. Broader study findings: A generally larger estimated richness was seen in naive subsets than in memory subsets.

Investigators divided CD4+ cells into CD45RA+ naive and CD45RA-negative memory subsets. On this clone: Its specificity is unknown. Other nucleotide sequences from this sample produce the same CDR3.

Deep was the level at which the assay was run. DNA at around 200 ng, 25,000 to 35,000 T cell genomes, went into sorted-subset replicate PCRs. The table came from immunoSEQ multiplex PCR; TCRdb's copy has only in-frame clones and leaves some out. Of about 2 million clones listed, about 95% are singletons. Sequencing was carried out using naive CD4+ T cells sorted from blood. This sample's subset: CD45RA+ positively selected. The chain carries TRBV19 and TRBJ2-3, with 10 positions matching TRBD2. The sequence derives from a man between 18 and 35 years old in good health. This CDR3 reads CASSKTSGSTDTQYF. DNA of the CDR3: TGTGCCAGTAGCAAGACTAGCGGGAGCACAGATACGCAGTATTTT. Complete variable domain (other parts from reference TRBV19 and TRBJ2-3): DGGITQSPKYLFRKEGQNVTLSCEQNLNHDAMYWYRQDPGQGLRLIYYSQIVNDFQKGDIAEGYSVSREKKESFPLTVTSAQKNPTAFYLCASSKTSGSTDTQYFGPGTRLTVL.